The T cell receptor (beta chain) described here comes from a study of T cells after yellow fever vaccination. At least ten counts were recorded for this clonotype. TCRdb used MiXCR to reprocess the 5' RACE reads, holding one entry per CDR3 protein. The data show about 110,000 distinct CDR3 sequences, 6.5% to 9% seen once. Here the sequenced sample was CD8+ T cells sorted from PBMCs, taken 45 days after the yellow fever booster vaccination. The receptor comes from a man aged 25-45 years who received the YFV17D yellow fever vaccine.

The CDR3 region is CASSGAGVSEQFF. The CDR3 coding sequence is TGTGCCAGCAGCGGAGCGGGGGTCAGTGAGCAGTTCTTC. The chain recombines TRBV7-2 with TRBJ2-1; 8 bases are a match to TRBD2. Trimming at V came to 5 bases and at J to 9 bases, leaving 6 bases not matched to a gene. Germline-derived CDR1 and CDR2 are SGHTA and FQGNSA. The CDR3 has 13 residues.